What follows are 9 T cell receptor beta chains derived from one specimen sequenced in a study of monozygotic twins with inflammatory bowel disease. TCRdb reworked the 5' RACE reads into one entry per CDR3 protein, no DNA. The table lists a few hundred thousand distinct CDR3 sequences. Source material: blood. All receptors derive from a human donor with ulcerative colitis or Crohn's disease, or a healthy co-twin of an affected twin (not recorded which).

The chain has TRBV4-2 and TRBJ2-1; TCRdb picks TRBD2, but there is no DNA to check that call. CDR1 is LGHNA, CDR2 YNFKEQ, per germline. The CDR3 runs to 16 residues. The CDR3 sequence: CASSPQAGTSYNEQFF.

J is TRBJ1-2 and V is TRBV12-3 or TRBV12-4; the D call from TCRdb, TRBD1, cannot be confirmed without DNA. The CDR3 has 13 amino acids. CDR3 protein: CASRYERDSGYTF.

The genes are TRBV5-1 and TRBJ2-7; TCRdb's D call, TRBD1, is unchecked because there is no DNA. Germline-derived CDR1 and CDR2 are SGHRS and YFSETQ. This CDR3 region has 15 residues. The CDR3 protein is CASSPEGAYSYEQYF. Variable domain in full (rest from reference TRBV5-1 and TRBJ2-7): KAGVTQTPRYLIKTRGQQVTLSCSPISGHRSVSWYQQTPGQGLQFLFEYFSETQRNKGNFPGRFSGRQFSNSRSEMNVSTLELGDSALYLCASSPEGAYSYEQYFGPGTRLTVT.

The CDR3 loop reads CASSPGQNKNYGYTF. The rearrangement links TRBV7-9 to TRBJ1-2; TCRdb returns TRBD1, unconfirmable since there is no DNA. Germline-derived CDR1 and CDR2 are SEHNR and FQNEAQ (reference sequence). CDR3 length: 15 amino acids.

The chain's CDR3 is CSAREIGKSNQPQHF. The chain employs TRBV20-1 and TRBJ1-5. The CDR3 runs to 15 residues. Germline V CDR1 and CDR2: DFQATT, SNEGSKA (reference sequence).

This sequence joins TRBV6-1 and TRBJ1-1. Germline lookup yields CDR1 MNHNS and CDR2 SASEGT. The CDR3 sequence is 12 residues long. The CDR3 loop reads CASILKNTEAFF.

The chain's CDR3 is CASSSGGSETQYF. The rearrangement uses TRBV28 and TRBJ2-5; there is no DNA to check the TCRdb D call of TRBD1. The V gene's germline CDR1 is MDHEN and CDR2 SYDVKM. This CDR3 has 13 residues.

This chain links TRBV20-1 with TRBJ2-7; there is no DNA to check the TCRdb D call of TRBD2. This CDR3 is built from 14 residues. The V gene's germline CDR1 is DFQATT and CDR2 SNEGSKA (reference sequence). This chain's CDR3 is CSARMGPPHYEQYF.

CDR3 sequence: CASSVASGTGGFYEQFF. The chain recombines TRBV9 with TRBJ2-1; the TCRdb call, TRBD1, lacks DNA for checking. Germline values: CDR1 SGDLS, CDR2 YYNGEE. The CDR3 contains 17 residues.